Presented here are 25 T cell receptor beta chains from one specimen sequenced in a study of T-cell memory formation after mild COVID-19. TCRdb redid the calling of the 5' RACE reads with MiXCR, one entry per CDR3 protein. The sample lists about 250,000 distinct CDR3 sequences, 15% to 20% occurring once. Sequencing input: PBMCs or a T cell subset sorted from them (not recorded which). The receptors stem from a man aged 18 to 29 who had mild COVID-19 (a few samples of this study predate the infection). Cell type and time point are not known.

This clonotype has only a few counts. The CDR3 region is CASTLLGTEGYTF. Written as DNA, the CDR3 is TGTGCCAGCACTCTGCTAGGCACCGAGGGCTACACCTTC. The rearrangement links TRBV3-1 to TRBJ1-2, with D unresolved. V was trimmed by 7 bases and J by 8 bases, leaving 17 bases between them. The V gene's germline CDR1 is LGHDT and CDR2 YNNKEL (reference sequence). This CDR3 spans 13 amino acids.

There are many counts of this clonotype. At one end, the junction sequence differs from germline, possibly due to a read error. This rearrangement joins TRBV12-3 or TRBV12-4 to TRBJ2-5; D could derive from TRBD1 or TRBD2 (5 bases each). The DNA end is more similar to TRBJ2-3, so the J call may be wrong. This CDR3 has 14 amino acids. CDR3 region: CASSLGPGGETQYF. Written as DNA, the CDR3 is TGTGCCAGCAGCTTAGGTCCTGGGGGAGAAACGCAGTATTTT.

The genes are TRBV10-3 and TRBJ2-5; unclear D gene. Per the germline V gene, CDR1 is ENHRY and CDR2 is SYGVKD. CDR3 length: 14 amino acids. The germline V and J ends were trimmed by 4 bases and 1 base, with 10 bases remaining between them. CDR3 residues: CAISADATQETQYF. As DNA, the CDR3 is TGTGCCATCAGTGCCGACGCTACCCAAGAGACCCAGTACTTC.

The CDR3 DNA reads as TGTGCCAGCAGTTACGCGGGAGGGTCTGGGGCCAACGTCCTGACTTTC. Its protein is CASSYAGGSGANVLTF. The chain joins TRBV6-6 to TRBJ2-6, with TRBD2 matching 9 bases. The trim removed 2 bases at V and 1 base at J, leaving 0 bases unmatched. CDR1 MNHNY and CDR2 SVGAGI come from the germline V gene (reference sequence). The CDR3 consists of 16 residues.

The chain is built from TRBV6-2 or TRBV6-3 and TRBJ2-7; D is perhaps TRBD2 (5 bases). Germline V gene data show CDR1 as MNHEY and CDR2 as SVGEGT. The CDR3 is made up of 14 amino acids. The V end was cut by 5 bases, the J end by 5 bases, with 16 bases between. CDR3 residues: CASSESFDGNEQYV. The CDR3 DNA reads TGTGCCAGCAGTGAGAGTTTCGACGGGAACGAGCAGTACGTC.

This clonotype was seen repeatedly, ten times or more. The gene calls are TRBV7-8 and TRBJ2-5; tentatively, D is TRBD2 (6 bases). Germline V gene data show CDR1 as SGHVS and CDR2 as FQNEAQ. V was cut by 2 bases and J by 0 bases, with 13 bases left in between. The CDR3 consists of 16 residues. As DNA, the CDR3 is TGTGCCAGCAGCTTACACCGGGGGATTAACCAAGAGACCCAGTACTTC. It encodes CASSLHRGINQETQYF.

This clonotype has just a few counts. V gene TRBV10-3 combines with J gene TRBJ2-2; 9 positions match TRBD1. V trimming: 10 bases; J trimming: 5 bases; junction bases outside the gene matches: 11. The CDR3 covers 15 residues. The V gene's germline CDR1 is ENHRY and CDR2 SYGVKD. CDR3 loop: CATLGTGSWTGELFF. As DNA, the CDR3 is TGTGCCACCTTAGGGACAGGGTCGTGGACCGGGGAGCTGTTTTTT.

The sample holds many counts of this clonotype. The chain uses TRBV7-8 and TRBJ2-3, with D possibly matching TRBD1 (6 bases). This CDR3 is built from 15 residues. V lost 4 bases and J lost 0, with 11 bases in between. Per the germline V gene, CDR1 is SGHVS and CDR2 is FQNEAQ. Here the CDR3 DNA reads TGTGCCAGCAGCTCCCTGACAGGTAGCACAGATACGCAGTATTTT. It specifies CASSSLTGSTDTQYF.

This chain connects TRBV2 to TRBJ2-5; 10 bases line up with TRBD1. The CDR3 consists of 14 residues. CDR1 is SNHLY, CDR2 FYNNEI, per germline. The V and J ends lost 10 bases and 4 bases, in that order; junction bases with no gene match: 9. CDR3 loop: CAIYRQGARETQYF. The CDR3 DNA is TGTGCCATATACCGACAGGGGGCCCGAGAGACCCAGTACTTC.

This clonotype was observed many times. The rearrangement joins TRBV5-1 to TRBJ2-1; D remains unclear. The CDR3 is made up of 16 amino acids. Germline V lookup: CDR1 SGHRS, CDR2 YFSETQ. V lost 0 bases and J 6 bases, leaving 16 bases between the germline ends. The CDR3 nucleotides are TGCGCCAGCAGCTTGGTACGGGCCAGAACTTCCAATGAGCAGTTCTTC. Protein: CASSLVRARTSNEQFF.

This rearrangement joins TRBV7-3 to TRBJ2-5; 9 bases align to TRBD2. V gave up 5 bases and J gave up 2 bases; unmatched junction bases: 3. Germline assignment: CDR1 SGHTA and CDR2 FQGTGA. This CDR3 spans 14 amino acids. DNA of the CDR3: TGTGCCAGCAGCAAGCGGGGGGATCAAGAGACCCAGTACTTC. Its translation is CASSKRGDQETQYF.

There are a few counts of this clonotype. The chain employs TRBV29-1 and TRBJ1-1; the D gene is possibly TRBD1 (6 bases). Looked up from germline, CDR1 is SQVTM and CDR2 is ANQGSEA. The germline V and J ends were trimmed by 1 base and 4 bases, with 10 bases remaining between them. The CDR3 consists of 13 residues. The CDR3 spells CSVEVGGATEAFF. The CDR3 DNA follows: TGCAGCGTTGAAGTTGGGGGGGCCACTGAAGCTTTCTTT.

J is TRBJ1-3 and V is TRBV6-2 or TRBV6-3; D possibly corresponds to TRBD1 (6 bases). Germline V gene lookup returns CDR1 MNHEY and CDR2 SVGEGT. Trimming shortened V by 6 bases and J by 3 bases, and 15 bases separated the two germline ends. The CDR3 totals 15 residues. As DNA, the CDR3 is TGTGCCAGCAGCCGGGACATAGCTCTTGGAAACACCATATATTTT. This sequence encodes CASSRDIALGNTIYF.

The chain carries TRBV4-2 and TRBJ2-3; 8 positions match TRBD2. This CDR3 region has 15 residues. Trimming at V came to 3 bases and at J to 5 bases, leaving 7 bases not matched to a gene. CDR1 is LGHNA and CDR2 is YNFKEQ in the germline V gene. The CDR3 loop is CASSQGGLVKDTQYF. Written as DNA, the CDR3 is TGTGCCAGCAGCCAGGGGGGACTAGTCAAAGATACGCAGTATTTT.

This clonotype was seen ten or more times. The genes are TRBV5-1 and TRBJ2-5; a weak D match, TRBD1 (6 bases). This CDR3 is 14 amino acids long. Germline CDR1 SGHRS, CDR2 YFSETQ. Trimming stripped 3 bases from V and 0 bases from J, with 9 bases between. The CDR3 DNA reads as TGCGCCAGCAGCTACGGGACAAACCAAGAGACCCAGTACTTC. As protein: CASSYGTNQETQYF. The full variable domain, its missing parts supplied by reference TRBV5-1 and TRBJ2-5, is KAGVTQTPRYLIKTRGQQVTLSCSPISGHRSVSWYQQTPGQGLQFLFEYFSETQRNKGNFPGRFSGRQFSNSRSEMNVSTLELGDSALYLCASSYGTNQETQYFGPGTRLLVL.

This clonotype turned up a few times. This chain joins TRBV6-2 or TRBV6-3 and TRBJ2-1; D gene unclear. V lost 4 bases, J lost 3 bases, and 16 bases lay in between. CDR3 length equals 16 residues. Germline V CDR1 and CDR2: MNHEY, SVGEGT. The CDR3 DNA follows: TGTGCCAGCAGTTCCTCCCCTGGGGAATTCTACAATGAGCAGTTCTTC. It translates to CASSSSPGEFYNEQFF.

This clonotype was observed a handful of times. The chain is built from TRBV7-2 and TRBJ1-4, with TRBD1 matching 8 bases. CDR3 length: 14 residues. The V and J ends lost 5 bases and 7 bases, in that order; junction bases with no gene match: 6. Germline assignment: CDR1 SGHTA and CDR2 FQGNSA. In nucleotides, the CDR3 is TGTGCCAGCAGCCCGGACAGGGTAGTTGAAAAACTGTTTTTT. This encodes CASSPDRVVEKLFF.

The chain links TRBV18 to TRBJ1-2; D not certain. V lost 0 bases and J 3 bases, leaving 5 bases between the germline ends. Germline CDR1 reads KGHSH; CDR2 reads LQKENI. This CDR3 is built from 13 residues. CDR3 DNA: TGTGCCAGCTCACCACCAACAGACTATGGCTACACCTTC. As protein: CASSPPTDYGYTF.

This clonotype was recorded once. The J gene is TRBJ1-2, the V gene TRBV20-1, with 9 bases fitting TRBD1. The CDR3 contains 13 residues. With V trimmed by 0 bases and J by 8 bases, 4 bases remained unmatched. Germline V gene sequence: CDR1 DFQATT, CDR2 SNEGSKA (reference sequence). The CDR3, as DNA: TGCAGTGCTAGAGAACAGGGGGCAAGGGGCTACACCTTC. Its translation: CSAREQGARGYTF.

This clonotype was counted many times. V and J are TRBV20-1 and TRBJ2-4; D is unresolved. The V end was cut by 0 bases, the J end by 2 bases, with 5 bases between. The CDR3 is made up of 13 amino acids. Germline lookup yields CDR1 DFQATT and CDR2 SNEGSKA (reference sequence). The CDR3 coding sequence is TGCAGTGCTAGAGAGATCACCAAAAACATTCAGTACTTC. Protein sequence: CSAREITKNIQYF.

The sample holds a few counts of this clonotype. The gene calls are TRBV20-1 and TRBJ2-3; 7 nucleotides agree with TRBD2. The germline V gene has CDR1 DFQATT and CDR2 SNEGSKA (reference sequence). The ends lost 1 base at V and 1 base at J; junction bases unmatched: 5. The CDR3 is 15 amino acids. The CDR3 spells CSARAPGRGTDTQYF. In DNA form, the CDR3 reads TGCAGTGCTAGAGCCCCGGGGAGGGGCACAGATACGCAGTATTTT.

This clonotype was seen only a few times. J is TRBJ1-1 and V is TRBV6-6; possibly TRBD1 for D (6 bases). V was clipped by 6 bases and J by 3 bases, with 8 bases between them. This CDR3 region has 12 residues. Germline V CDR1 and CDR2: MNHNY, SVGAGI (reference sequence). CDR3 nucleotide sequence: TGTGCCAGCAGCCGGACAGACACTGAAGCTTTCTTT. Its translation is CASSRTDTEAFF.

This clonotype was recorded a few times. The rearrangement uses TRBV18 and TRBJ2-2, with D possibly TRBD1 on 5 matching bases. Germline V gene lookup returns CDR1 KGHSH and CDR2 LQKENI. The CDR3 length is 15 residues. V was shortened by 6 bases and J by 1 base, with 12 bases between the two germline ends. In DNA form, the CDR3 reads TGTGCCAGCTCTCTCGACAGCCTGAACACCGGGGAGCTGTTTTTT. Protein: CASSLDSLNTGELFF.

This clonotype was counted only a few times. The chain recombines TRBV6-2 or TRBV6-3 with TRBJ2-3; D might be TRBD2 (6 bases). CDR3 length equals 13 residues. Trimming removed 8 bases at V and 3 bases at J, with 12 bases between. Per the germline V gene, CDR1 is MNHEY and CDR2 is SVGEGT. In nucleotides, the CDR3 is TGTGCCAGCGGGGGGTACGGTACAGATACGCAGTATTTT. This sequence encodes CASGGYGTDTQYF.

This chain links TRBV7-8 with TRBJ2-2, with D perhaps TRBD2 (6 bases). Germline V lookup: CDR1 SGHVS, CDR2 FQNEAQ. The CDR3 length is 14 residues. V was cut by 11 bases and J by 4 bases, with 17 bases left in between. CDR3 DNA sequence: TGTGCCGGGGGGAATAGCAGATTCACCGGGGAGCTGTTTTTT. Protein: CAGGNSRFTGELFF.